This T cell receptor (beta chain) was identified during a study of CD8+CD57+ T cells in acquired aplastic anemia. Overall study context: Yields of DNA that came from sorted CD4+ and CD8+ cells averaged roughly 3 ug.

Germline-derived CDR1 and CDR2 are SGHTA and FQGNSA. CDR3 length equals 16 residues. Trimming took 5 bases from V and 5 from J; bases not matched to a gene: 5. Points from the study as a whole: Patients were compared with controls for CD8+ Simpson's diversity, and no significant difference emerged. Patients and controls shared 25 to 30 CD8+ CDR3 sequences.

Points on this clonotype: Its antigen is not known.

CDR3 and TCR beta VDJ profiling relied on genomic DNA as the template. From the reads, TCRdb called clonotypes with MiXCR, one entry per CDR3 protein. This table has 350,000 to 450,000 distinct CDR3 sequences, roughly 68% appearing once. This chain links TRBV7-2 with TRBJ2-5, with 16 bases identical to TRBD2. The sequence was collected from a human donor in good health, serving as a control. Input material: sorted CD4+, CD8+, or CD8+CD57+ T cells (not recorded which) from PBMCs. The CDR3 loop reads CASSPGTSGGDETQYF. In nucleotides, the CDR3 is TGTGCCAGCAGCCCCGGGACTAGCGGGGGGGACGAGACCCAGTACTTC. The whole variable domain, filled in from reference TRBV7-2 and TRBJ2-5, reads GAGVSQSPSNKVTEKGKDVELRCDPISGHTALYWYRQSLGQGLEFLIYFQGNSAPDKSGLPSDRFSAERTGGSVSTLTIQRTQQEDSAVYLCASSPGTSGGDETQYFGPGTRLLVL.